This is a list of T cell receptor beta chains from one sample in a study of beta chain features in type 1 diabetes. Sequenced by immunoSEQ multiplex PCR; TCRdb stores in-frame clones only, minus some. The table has roughly 610,000 clones, around a sixth seen once. Sequencing was done on a sample of naive CD4+ T cells from blood. The source is a man aged 18 to 35 in good health. Both conserved end residues are part of each CDR3. A D gene is named only where the DNA matches it firmly. The listing skips clone size in some rows; elsewhere it reads once, few, many or a size class.

j_call v_call cdr3_length d_call clone_size cdr3_nt cdr3_aa
TRBJ1-1 TRBV5-1 15 NA few TGCGCCAGCAGCAGCTCCGGGACCGCAAACACTGAAGCTTTCTTT CASSSSGTANTEAFF
TRBJ2-2 TRBV5-1 15 NA NA TGCGCCAGCAGCTTGCTGGGCCCGTACACCGGGGAGCTGTTTTTT CASSLLGPYTGELFF
TRBJ2-2 TRBV9 17 NA few TGTGCCAGCAGCGTATCGGGACGGGGGCCGAACACCGGGGAGCTGTTTTTT CASSVSGRGPNTGELFF
TRBJ1-1 TRBV30 12 NA few TGTGCCTGGAGTCGAGGGCCCCAGGAAGCTTTCTTT CAWSRGPQEAFF
TRBJ2-3 TRBV12-2 16 NA NA TGTGCAAGTCGCACAGACAGGGGATTAAGCACAGATACGCAGTATTTT CASRTDRGLSTDTQYF
TRBJ2-4 TRBV28 15 NA NA TGTGCCAGCAGTGTCCGGATGGGGGCCAAAAACATTCAGTACTTC CASSVRMGAKNIQYF
TRBJ1-2 TRBV6-5 12 NA NA TGTGCCAGCAGTGAGTCAAGGCAGGGCTACACCTTC CASSESRQGYTF
TRBJ2-7 TRBV18 14 NA NA TGTGCCAGCTCACCGGACAGCGGAAACTACGAGCAGTACTTC CASSPDSGNYEQYF
TRBJ2-7 TRBV5-4 15 NA few TGTGCCAGCAGCCCAAGGGACGCACCCGTATACGAGCAGTACTTC CASSPRDAPVYEQYF
TRBJ2-5 TRBV6-5 14 NA few TGTGCCAGCAGTTACTCTAGGACCCAAGAGACCCAGTACTTC CASSYSRTQETQYF
TRBJ2-2 TRBV11-2 17 TRBD2 NA TGTGCCAGCAGCTTAAGTCGGACTAGCGGGAGAACCGGGGAGCTGTTTTTT CASSLSRTSGRTGELFF
TRBJ2-7 TRBV12-5 13 TRBD2 few TGTGCTAGTGGCCGGGAGGGCCGGAACGAGCAGTACTTC CASGREGRNEQYF
TRBJ1-2 TRBV28 13 NA few TGTGCCAGCAGAGCGGGACACCGCTATGGCTACACCTTC CASRAGHRYGYTF
TRBJ2-1 TRBV28 15 TRBD1 NA TGTGCCAGCACCTCCCCGGGGACAGAATACAATGAGCAGTTCTTC CASTSPGTEYNEQFF
TRBJ1-2 TRBV5-6 14 TRBD1 few TGTGCCAGCAGATCTACGACAGGGGCCTATGGCTACACCTTC CASRSTTGAYGYTF
TRBJ1-1 TRBV10-3 16 NA few TGTGCCATCAGTGCATCGACAGGTCGGGAGAACACTGAAGCTTTCTTT CAISASTGRENTEAFF
TRBJ2-6 TRBV28 15 NA few TGTGCCAGCAAGCAGGAAGTCTCTGGGGCCAACGTCCTGACTTTC CASKQEVSGANVLTF
TRBJ2-5 TRBV28 13 TRBD1 NA TGTGCCGGACGAACAGGGGGCCAAGAGACCCAGTACTTC CAGRTGGQETQYF
TRBJ2-4 TRBV7-9 13 NA few TGTGCCAGCAGCCTAACAGCGACAGGACCGCAGTACTTC CASSLTATGPQYF